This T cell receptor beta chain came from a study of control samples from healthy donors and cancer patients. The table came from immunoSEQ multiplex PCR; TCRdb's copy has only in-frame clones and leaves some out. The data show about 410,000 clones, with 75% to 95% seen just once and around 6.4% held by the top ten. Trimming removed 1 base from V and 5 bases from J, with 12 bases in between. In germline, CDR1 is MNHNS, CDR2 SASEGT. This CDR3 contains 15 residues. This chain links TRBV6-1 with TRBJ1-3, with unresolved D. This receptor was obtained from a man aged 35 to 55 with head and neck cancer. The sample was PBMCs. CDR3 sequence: CASSEGPVSRNTIYF. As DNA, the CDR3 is TGTGCCAGCAGTGAAGGTCCGGTTTCCCGAAACACCATATATTTT.